A single sample is the source of the 7 T cell receptor beta chains below, sequenced in a study of response to subunit inactivated influenza vaccine (dated by TCRdb to the late 2010s). Library prep was done by RT-PCR. The data were produced on an Illumina HiSeq 2500. Using fastp trimming at Q25 and MiXCR clonotype assembly, TCRdb reanalyzed the public sequencing data and kept in-frame beta chains. Each entry merges the rows of one CDR3 protein and shows their most common DNA and genes. Across this sample there are 700,000 to 900,000 distinct CDR3 sequences, with about 20% seen only once. Of the sample, roughly 10% is held by the ten largest clones. The sequencing used PBMCs from blood, collected 4 to 6 days after vaccination. The receptors originated from a man in his fifties who received an inactivated influenza vaccine. Donor details come from another sample of the same person, matched by shared clones.

This clonotype was counted a few times. The rearrangement joins TRBV6-5 to TRBJ1-5; 8 positions match TRBD1. The CDR3 consists of 15 residues. Germline lookup yields CDR1 MNHEY and CDR2 SVGAGI. V was pared by 2 bases and J by 2 bases, with 2 bases of the junction left unmatched. The CDR3 DNA reads as TGTGCCAGCAGTTACGAACAGGGGGGCAATCAGCCCCAGCATTTT. It is translated as CASSYEQGGNQPQHF.

This clonotype was counted a few times. Here the CDR3 DNA reads TGTGCCAGCAGCGTAAGGACTAGCGGGAGGGGCACAGATACGCAGTATTTT. This encodes CASSVRTSGRGTDTQYF. The chain joins TRBV9 to TRBJ2-3; TRBD2 matches at 15 bases. From germline, CDR1 is SGDLS and CDR2 YYNGEE. This CDR3 has 17 amino acids. Unmatched junction bases numbered 1, after V lost 1 base and J lost 1 base.

This clonotype has just a few counts. The chain combines TRBV6-1 with TRBJ2-7; 10 nucleotides agree with TRBD2. Germline CDR1 is MNHNS and CDR2 is SASEGT. The CDR3 is made up of 19 amino acids. After removal of 6 bases from V and 0 bases from J, the junction contained 17 bases not matched to a gene. The CDR3 protein is CASRNRGGLAVQNSYEQYF. DNA for the CDR3: TGTGCCAGCAGAAACCGAGGTGGACTAGCGGTCCAAAACTCCTACGAGCAGTACTTC.

This clonotype was counted between two and nine times. This sequence joins TRBV27 and TRBJ2-7; 7 positions agree with TRBD2. This CDR3 region has 17 residues. The junction had 13 bases not matched to a gene; V was cut back by 5 bases and J by 0 bases. Germline lookup yields CDR1 MNHEY and CDR2 SMNVEV (reference sequence). The CDR3 DNA reads as TGTGCCAGCAGTCGGCTAGCGGCATTAGACCTCTCCTACGAGCAGTACTTC. Its translation is CASSRLAALDLSYEQYF.

The chain has TRBV6-2 or TRBV6-3 and TRBJ2-1, with a tentative D call TRBD1 (6 bases). CDR1 is MNHEY and CDR2 is SVGEGT in the germline V gene. V lost 2 bases and J 10 bases, leaving 15 bases between the germline ends. The CDR3 runs to 14 residues. CDR3 residues: CASSYPNKGEEQFF. CDR3 in DNA: TGTGCCAGCAGTTACCCGAATAAGGGGGAAGAGCAGTTCTTC.

The V call is TRBV20-1, the J call TRBJ2-2; the D gene is possibly TRBD2 (5 bases). Germline V gives CDR1 DFQATT, CDR2 SNEGSKA (reference sequence). The CDR3 length is 16 residues. The V end lost 6 bases, the J end lost 6 bases, and 23 bases lay between the germline ends. CDR3 sequence: CSAERSTGWGSGELFF. In nucleotides, the CDR3 is TGCAGTGCGGAGAGGTCTACGGGGTGGGGTTCCGGGGAGCTGTTTTTT.

In this sample, this clonotype turned up a few times. The chain has TRBV5-1 and TRBJ2-5, with 7 bases identical to TRBD2. Looked up from germline, CDR1 is SGHRS and CDR2 is YFSETQ. V lost 4 bases, J lost 5 bases, and 11 bases stayed unmatched. The CDR3 is 15 amino acids. The CDR3: CASSDAGEQQETQYF. The CDR3 DNA follows: TGCGCCAGCAGCGACGCGGGGGAGCAACAGGAGACCCAGTACTTC.